The 14 T cell receptor beta chains below were found in one sample sequenced in a study of blood T cell repertoires in COVID-19. Sequencing used immunoSEQ multiplex PCR; TCRdb keeps in-frame clones, though not all of them. The data hold 200,000 to 250,000 clones, with roughly 84% observed a single time. Sample: PBMCs or T cells enriched from blood (not recorded which). The receptors shown here come from a woman aged 40 to 50 who had recovered from COVID-19.

The chain employs TRBV9 and TRBJ1-2; 8 bases fit TRBD1. There are 15 residues in the CDR3. J was trimmed by 0 bases and V by 4 bases; bases with no gene match: 5. Germline V lookup: CDR1 SGDLS, CDR2 YYNGEE. DNA of the CDR3: TGTGCCAGCAGCCTACAGGGGGTCCCTAACTATGGCTACACCTTC. Encoded protein: CASSLQGVPNYGYTF.

This clone was detected once. The chain combines TRBV7-9 with TRBJ1-5, with D perhaps matching TRBD1 (5 bases). V dropped 8 bases and J dropped 4 bases, with 9 bases sitting between them. The CDR3 totals 12 residues. Germline values: CDR1 SEHNR, CDR2 FQNEAQ (reference sequence). CDR3 region: CASSGENQPQHF. The CDR3 nucleotides read TGTGCCAGCTCGGGGGAGAATCAGCCCCAGCATTTT.

J is TRBJ2-5 and V is TRBV3-1 (or the pseudogene TRBV3-2); 16 bases are a match to TRBD2. The CDR3 sequence is 15 residues long. The germline V gene has CDR1 LGHDT and CDR2 YNNKEL (reference sequence). V lost 6 bases and J lost 7; bases outside the gene matches: 5. CDR3 bases: TGTGCCAGCAGAGCGGGACTAGCGGGAGGGCCGACCCAGTACTTC. It translates to CASRAGLAGGPTQYF.

Turning to this clone: The junction shows a germline mismatch at one end, possibly a read error. V and J are TRBV27 and TRBJ2-2, with 8 bases aligning to TRBD1. CDR1 is MNHEY, CDR2 SMNVEV, per germline (reference sequence). The CDR3 is 15 amino acids. DNA of the CDR3: TGTGCCAGCAATTTACAGGGGGCGAACACCGGGGAGCTGTTTTTT. Encoded protein: CASNLQGANTGELFF.

The chain employs TRBV3-1 (or the pseudogene TRBV3-2) and TRBJ1-4; D call uncertain. Germline V gene data show CDR1 as LGHDT and CDR2 as YNNKEL (reference sequence). V was clipped by 3 bases and J by 0 bases, with 8 bases between them. The CDR3 consists of 15 residues. For the CDR3, the DNA is TGTGCCAGCAGCCAGGGCCTTGCAACTAATGAAAAACTGTTTTTT. Amino acid sequence: CASSQGLATNEKLFF.

The chain has TRBV10-3 and TRBJ2-3, with 9 bases fitting TRBD2. Germline lookup yields CDR1 ENHRY and CDR2 SYGVKD. Trimming at V came to 7 bases and at J to 6 bases, leaving 5 bases not matched to a gene. The CDR3 is 13 residues long. The CDR3 nucleotides are TGTGCCATCAATAGCGGGAGTGACGATACGCAGTATTTT. This gives the protein CAINSGSDDTQYF.

V usage is TRBV6-2 or TRBV6-3 and J usage is TRBJ2-2, with 9 nucleotides matching TRBD1. The V gene's germline CDR1 is MNHEY and CDR2 SVGEGT. The CDR3 covers 16 residues. V lost 0 bases, J lost 5 bases, and 4 bases stayed unmatched. DNA of the CDR3: TGTGCCAGCAGTTACTCGGACAGGGGAAGGACCGGGGAGCTGTTTTTT. Protein: CASSYSDRGRTGELFF.

The genes are TRBV23-1 and TRBJ1-5, with D hard to call. TRBV23-1 is flagged as an ORF with uncertain function. Trimming took 0 bases from V and 0 from J, leaving 12 bases between them. The CDR3 has 17 residues. The CDR3 nucleotides read TGCGCCAGCAGTCAATCGAAAGAGGCGGATAGCAATCAGCCCCAGCATTTT. Translating it yields CASSQSKEADSNQPQHF.

This chain links TRBV5-1 with TRBJ2-1, with TRBD2 matching 7 bases. Unmatched junction bases numbered 8, after V lost 4 bases and J lost 4 bases. Germline V lookup: CDR1 SGHRS, CDR2 YFSETQ. The CDR3 runs to 15 residues. The CDR3 loop is CASSLTGTNYNEQFF. The CDR3 DNA is TGCGCCAGCAGCCTCACGGGGACTAATTACAATGAGCAGTTCTTC.

This chain connects TRBV19 to TRBJ2-2; D is undetermined. The germline CDR1 and CDR2 sequences are LNHDA and SQIVND (reference sequence). V was shortened by 3 bases and J by 5 bases, with 7 bases between the two germline ends. The CDR3 has 13 residues. CDR3 in amino acids: CASSIGRTGELFF. CDR3 coding DNA: TGTGCCAGTAGTATCGGCAGGACCGGGGAGCTGTTTTTT.

V is TRBV10-3 and J is TRBJ1-3, with 9 bases matching TRBD1. The CDR3 contains 15 residues. Germline assignment: CDR1 ENHRY and CDR2 SYGVKD. Trimming cost V 6 bases and J 3 bases; bases outside gene matches: 6. CDR3 in DNA: TGTGCCATCAGCCCGGGACAGGGACTTGGAAACACCATATATTTT. This translates into CAISPGQGLGNTIYF.

This sequence joins TRBV6-5 and TRBJ2-7; the match to TRBD2 covers 8 bases. Per the germline V gene, CDR1 is MNHEY and CDR2 is SVGAGI. J lost 0 bases, V lost 6 bases, and 4 bases had no gene match. The CDR3 covers 14 residues. The CDR3 loop is CASSKRGSSYEQYF. CDR3 DNA: TGTGCCAGCAGCAAGCGGGGGAGCTCCTACGAGCAGTACTTC.

CDR3 sequence: CASSSLGGGNTGELFF. The CDR3, as DNA: TGTGCCAGCAGCTCCCTAGGCGGGGGGAACACCGGGGAGCTGTTTTTT. V usage is TRBV7-2 and J usage is TRBJ2-2; 7 nucleotides match TRBD2. V lost 4 bases and J lost 1; bases outside the gene matches: 6. The length of the CDR3 is 16 residues. Germline CDR1 is SGHTA and CDR2 is FQGNSA.

The chain joins TRBV6-5 to TRBJ1-2, with TRBD1 as a possible D gene (5 bases). The CDR3 spans 14 residues. Germline V lookup: CDR1 MNHEY, CDR2 SVGAGI. Trimming shortened V by 7 bases and J by 5 bases, and 17 bases separated the two germline ends. The CDR3 loop is CASTRTGGLYGYTF. As DNA, the CDR3 is TGTGCCAGCACGCGAACGGGGGGACTTTATGGCTACACCTTC.